The 18 T cell receptor beta chains given below trace back to one sample, sequenced in a study of blood T cell repertoires in COVID-19. Sequenced by immunoSEQ multiplex PCR; TCRdb stores in-frame clones only, minus some. Of about 120,000 clones in the sample, more than 75% were seen once. The source material was peripheral blood. The source of these receptors is a woman in her seventies with acute or convalescent COVID-19.

The chain uses TRBV6-6 and TRBJ1-2; D is uncertain. This CDR3 contains 14 residues. Germline loops: CDR1 MNHNY, CDR2 SVGAGI (reference sequence). V lost 5 bases and J 0 bases, leaving 10 bases between the germline ends. The DNA for the CDR3 is TGTGCCAGCAGTGAGGGCTTAGCTAACTATGGCTACACCTTC. It encodes CASSEGLANYGYTF.

V gene TRBV28 combines with J gene TRBJ1-5; D uncertain. V dropped 5 bases and J dropped 2 bases, with 19 bases sitting between them. Germline V CDR1 and CDR2: MDHEN, SYDVKM. This CDR3 is 17 amino acids long. Here the CDR3 reads CASSRRAYRDGNQPQHF. CDR3 DNA: TGTGCCAGCAGTCGTCGGGCCTATCGGGATGGCAATCAGCCCCAGCATTTT.

The chain couples TRBV27 to TRBJ2-5; TRBD2 matches at 11 bases. Germline lookup yields CDR1 MNHEY and CDR2 SMNVEV (reference sequence). The CDR3 contains 14 residues. Trimming removed 5 bases from V and 5 bases from J; junction bases left unmatched: 4. CDR3 DNA sequence: TGTGCCAGCAGTGGAAGGACTAGCGGGGAGACCCAGTACTTC. It translates to CASSGRTSGETQYF.

This chain uses TRBV15 with TRBJ1-2; perhaps TRBD1 as D (6 bases). This CDR3 has 15 amino acids. Germline CDR1 and CDR2: LNHNV and YYDKDF (reference sequence). The V end was cut by 3 bases, the J end by 2 bases, with 13 bases between. For the CDR3, the DNA is TGTGCCACCAGCAGTAGAGAGGGGGTAAACTATGGCTACACCTTC. Its protein is CATSSREGVNYGYTF.

This chain uses TRBV6-1 with TRBJ1-2, with 9 bases matching TRBD1. Germline V CDR1 and CDR2: MNHNS, SASEGT. Trimming cost V 1 base and J 4 bases; bases outside gene matches: 7. This CDR3 region has 16 residues. The CDR3 protein is CASSEDRGRSSYGYTF. In nucleotides, the CDR3 is TGTGCCAGCAGTGAAGACAGGGGGCGATCCTCCTATGGCTACACCTTC.

On this clone itself: Mismatch with germline at one junction end may stem from a read error. The chain uses TRBV6-6 and TRBJ2-5; D uncertain. The length of the CDR3 is 14 residues. Germline V gene data show CDR1 as MNHNY and CDR2 as SVGAGI (reference sequence). The CDR3 reads CASSYYGETATQYF. The CDR3, as DNA: TGTGCCAGCAGCTACTACGGAGAGACCGCGACCCAGTACTTC.

This rearrangement joins TRBV15 to TRBJ2-5; D not certain. CDR1 is LNHNV and CDR2 is YYDKDF in the germline V gene (reference sequence). The CDR3 runs 12 residues. Trimming removed 0 bases at V and 6 bases at J, with 5 bases between. The CDR3 sequence is CATSRDSQTQYF. CDR3 coding DNA: TGTGCCACCAGCAGAGATAGCCAGACCCAGTACTTC.

This clone was recorded once. The rearrangement joins TRBV10-1 to TRBJ2-1; possibly TRBD1 for D (6 bases). The ends were cut back, 6 bases at V and 10 bases at J, with 19 bases in the middle. Per the germline V gene, CDR1 is WNHNN and CDR2 is SYGVQD (reference sequence). The CDR3 extends over 14 amino acids. CDR3 sequence reads: CASSAFQGTEEQFF. The CDR3 region has the DNA TGCGCCAGCAGCGCGTTCCAGGGGACCGAGGAGCAGTTCTTC.

This clone was observed a handful of times. In DNA form, the CDR3 reads TGTGCCATCAGTGAAAGACAGGGAGAGGGCTATGGCTACACCTTC. Amino acids: CAISERQGEGYGYTF. The V call is TRBV10-3, the J call TRBJ1-2, with TRBD1 matching over 7 bases. V trimming: 3 bases; J trimming: 4 bases; junction bases outside the gene matches: 8. The CDR3 length is 15 residues. CDR1 is ENHRY, CDR2 SYGVKD, per germline.

The chain combines TRBV7-9 with TRBJ2-7; D is possibly TRBD2 (5 bases). Germline lookup yields CDR1 SEHNR and CDR2 FQNEAQ (reference sequence). There are 15 residues in the CDR3. Trimming took 1 base from V and 4 from J, leaving 14 bases between them. The chain's CDR3 is CASSLDFGIMYEQYF. The CDR3 coding sequence is TGTGCCAGCAGCTTAGATTTCGGGATCATGTACGAGCAGTACTTC. Looking up the rest from reference TRBV7-9 and TRBJ2-7 gives the full variable domain: DTGVSQNPRHKITKRGQNVTFRCDPISEHNRLYWYRQTLGQGPEFLTYFQNEAQLEKSRLLSDRFSAERPKGSFSTLEIQRTEQGDSAMYLCASSLDFGIMYEQYFGPGTRLTVT.

The gene calls are TRBV6-1 and TRBJ1-5; TRBD1 aligns across 7 bases. CDR3 length: 14 residues. Germline V gene sequence: CDR1 MNHNS, CDR2 SASEGT. Trimming at V came to 1 base and at J to 7 bases, leaving 4 bases not matched to a gene. The CDR3 DNA sequence: TGTGCCAGCAGTGAAGGTCAGGGGGGCCAGCCCCAGCATTTT. Its protein is CASSEGQGGQPQHF.

This chain links TRBV6-5 with TRBJ1-1; D uncertain. From germline, CDR1 is MNHEY and CDR2 SVGAGI. The CDR3 is made up of 13 amino acids. The chain's CDR3 is CVLSGSVNTEAFF. The CDR3 DNA reads TGTGTCCTATCGGGAAGCGTCAACACTGAAGCTTTCTTT.

CDR3 DNA sequence: TGTGCCAGCAGTTCTCGGCTGGGGGCCTACCCCCCTACCTTC. Encoded protein: CASSSRLGAYPPTF. The chain carries TRBV28 and TRBJ1-2; D is possibly TRBD1 (6 bases). CDR1 is MDHEN, CDR2 SYDVKM, per germline. The CDR3 is 14 amino acids. Trimming removed 4 bases at V and 14 bases at J, with 23 bases between.

The chain combines TRBV19 with TRBJ2-7; D gene unclear. The CDR3 is 14 amino acids. Trimming removed 4 bases from V and 3 bases from J, with 13 bases in between. Looked up from germline, CDR1 is LNHDA and CDR2 is SQIVND (reference sequence). The CDR3: CASSRDFRGYEQYF. The CDR3 DNA follows: TGTGCCAGTAGTAGAGACTTTCGAGGCTACGAGCAGTACTTC.

The chain recombines TRBV27 with TRBJ1-1, with D possibly matching TRBD1 (6 bases). Germline V lookup: CDR1 MNHEY, CDR2 SMNVEV (reference sequence). The CDR3 contains 15 residues. The V gene lost 5 bases and the J gene lost 0 bases, with 13 bases spanning the gap. Written as DNA, the CDR3 is TGTGCCAGCAGTAGGTCAGGGGTCCTGAACACTGAAGCTTTCTTT. Translated: CASSRSGVLNTEAFF.

As DNA, the CDR3 is TGTGCCAGCGGGGGACTGGGGCCCTTCGAGCAGTACTTC. Encoded protein: CASGGLGPFEQYF. The V and J genes are TRBV28 and TRBJ2-7, with D possibly being TRBD2 (6 bases). Germline values: CDR1 MDHEN, CDR2 SYDVKM. There are 13 residues in the CDR3. V was clipped by 8 bases and J by 6 bases, with 17 bases between them. The full variable domain, its missing parts supplied by reference TRBV28 and TRBJ2-7, is DVKVTQSSRYLVKRTGEKVFLECVQDMDHENMFWYRQDPGLGLRLIYFSYDVKMKEKGDIPEGYSVSREKKERFSLILESASTNQTSMYLCASGGLGPFEQYFGPGTRLTVT.

The CDR3 region has the DNA TGTGCCAGCAGTTACTCCGGGACAGGGGCTGGTCAGCCCCAGCATTTT. Protein sequence: CASSYSGTGAGQPQHF. V usage is TRBV6-5 and J usage is TRBJ1-5, with 10 bases fitting TRBD1. CDR3 length: 16 amino acids. Germline trimming cut 0 bases from V and 6 bases from J; bases unmatched to any gene: 5. Per germline, CDR1 MNHEY and CDR2 SVGAGI.

This clone has just a few counts. The chain is built from TRBV6-2 or TRBV6-3 and TRBJ2-7, with D possibly TRBD2 on 6 matching bases. Germline lookup yields CDR1 MNHEY and CDR2 SVGEGT. The CDR3 sequence is 16 residues long. V lost 2 bases, J lost 1 base, and 15 bases lay in between. In DNA form, the CDR3 reads TGTGCCAGCAGTTACCCGCGGGGTACCATGTCCTACGAGCAGTACTTC. It specifies CASSYPRGTMSYEQYF.